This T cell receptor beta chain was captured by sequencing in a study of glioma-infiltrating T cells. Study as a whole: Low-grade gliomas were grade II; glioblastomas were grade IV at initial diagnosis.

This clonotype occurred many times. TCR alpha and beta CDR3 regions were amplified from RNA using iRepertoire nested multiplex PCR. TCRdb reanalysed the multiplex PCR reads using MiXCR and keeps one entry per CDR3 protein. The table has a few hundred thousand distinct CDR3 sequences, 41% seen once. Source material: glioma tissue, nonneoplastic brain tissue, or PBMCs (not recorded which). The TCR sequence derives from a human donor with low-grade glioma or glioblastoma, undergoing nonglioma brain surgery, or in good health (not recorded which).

In nucleotides, the CDR3 is TGTGCCAGCAGTGAATTCCCCGGCGCAGCAAACACCATATATTTT. Residues: CASSEFPGAANTIYF. The chain links TRBV25-1 to TRBJ1-3; D remains unclear. CDR1 MGHDK and CDR2 SYGVNS come from the germline V gene. V was clipped by 1 base and J by 6 bases, with 13 bases between them. The CDR3 sequence is 15 residues long. Based on the CDR3 plus reference TRBV25-1 and TRBJ1-3, the full variable domain is EADIYQTPRYLVIGTGKKITLECSQTMGHDKMYWYQQDPGMELHLIHYSYGVNSTEKGDLSSESTVSRIRTEHFPLTLESARPSHTSQYLCASSEFPGAANTIYFGEGSWLTVV.